Listed below are T cell receptor beta chains from one sample, sequenced in a study of T cell repertoires in cytomegalovirus infection. A single record per CDR3 protein comes from TCRdb applying MiXCR to the reads. The table lists around 340,000 distinct CDR3 sequences, roughly 28% of them singletons. No cognate antigen is known for these TCRs. This specimen was cultured PBMCs, taken from culture after CMV antigen stimulation. Receptors were obtained from a human donor in good health (CMV status not recorded). Some clones in this sample may be carry-over from other donors' samples. The CDR3 runs from the conserved cysteine through the conserved F or W. A D gene is named only where the DNA matches it firmly. Clone size appears in some rows only: once, few, many, or a class for an expanded clone.

abundance	v_gene	j_gene	d_gene	CDR3aa	CDR3nt
few	TRBV7-9	TRBJ1-1	.	CASSLQGEAFF	TGTGCCAGCAGCTTACAGGGCGAAGCTTTCTTT
.	TRBV19	TRBJ2-2	.	CASSIGGGVNTGELFF	TGTGCCAGTAGTATTGGTGGAGGGGTGAACACCGGGGAGCTGTTTTTT
.	TRBV7-2	TRBJ2-1	.	CASSSGGGSYNEQFF	TGTGCCAGCAGCTCCGGGGGCGGCTCCTACAATGAGCAGTTCTTC
.	TRBV12-3/TRBV12-4	TRBJ2-2	TRBD2	CASSFSGRNTGELFF	TGTGCCAGCAGTTTTAGCGGGAGGAACACCGGGGAGCTGTTTTTT
.	TRBV19	TRBJ1-6	.	CASSISGEAPLHF	TGTGCCAGTAGTATCTCCGGGGAGGCCCCCCTCCACTTT
.	TRBV7-6	TRBJ2-7	.	CASSRKQGWYEQYF	TGTGCCAGCAGCCGCAAACAGGGTTGGTACGAGCAGTACTTC
.	TRBV5-1	TRBJ2-1	TRBD2	CASSASTSGSGEQFF	TGCGCCAGCAGCGCCTCGACTAGCGGGAGCGGCGAGCAGTTCTTC
few	TRBV7-9	TRBJ1-4	.	CASSLDGFGEKLFF	TGTGCCAGCAGCTTAGACGGGTTCGGGGAAAAACTGTTTTTT
.	TRBV20-1	TRBJ2-1	TRBD2	CSARGKLAGPFVQFF	TGCAGTGCTAGAGGGAAACTAGCGGGACCTTTCGTGCAGTTCTTC
many	TRBV7-2	TRBJ2-1	TRBD2	CASSAMGGGTGVEQFF	TGTGCCAGCAGCGCCATGGGCGGGGGGACTGGGGTTGAGCAGTTCTTC
few	TRBV6-6	TRBJ1-2	TRBD1	CASSYSDRADYGYTF	TGTGCCAGCAGTTACTCGGACAGGGCGGACTATGGCTACACCTTC
many	TRBV6-1	TRBJ1-3	.	CASSAGHFNSGNTIYF	TGTGCCAGCAGTGCGGGACATTTCAACTCTGGAAACACCATATATTTT
.	TRBV11-2	TRBJ2-3	.	CASSLDQSTDTQYF	TGTGCCAGCAGCTTAGATCAAAGCACAGATACGCAGTATTTT
.	TRBV7-2	TRBJ1-5	TRBD1	CASSPGTGFNQPQHF	TGTGCCAGCAGCCCTGGGACAGGGTTTAATCAGCCCCAGCATTTT
few	TRBV6-6	TRBJ1-2	.	CASGWADYGYTF	TGTGCCAGCGGCTGGGCCGACTATGGCTACACCTTC
.	TRBV20-1	TRBJ1-6	.	CSARPKGTSQPLHF	TGCAGTGCTAGACCCAAAGGAACTTCCCAACCCCTCCACTTT
few	TRBV9	TRBJ1-1	TRBD1	CASSARTGTHTEAFF	TGTGCCAGCAGCGCTCGGACAGGGACCCACACTGAAGCTTTCTTT
few	TRBV7-6	TRBJ2-5	.	CASSLEGLGVETQYF	TGTGCCAGCAGCTTAGAGGGCTTGGGCGTGGAGACCCAGTACTTC
few	TRBV7-3	TRBJ1-1	.	CASTTGGGNTEAFF	TGTGCCAGCACCACCGGGGGGGGGAACACTGAAGCTTTCTTT
.	TRBV27	TRBJ1-5	.	CASSAGSPNQPQHF	TGTGCCAGCAGTGCCGGGTCCCCTAATCAGCCCCAGCATTTT
.	TRBV19	TRBJ1-5	.	CASSRANQNQPQHF	TGTGCCAGTAGTAGGGCGAACCAGAATCAGCCCCAGCATTTT
.	TRBV12-3/TRBV12-4	TRBJ1-2	TRBD1	CASSLGTGLQARYTF	TGTGCCAGCAGTTTAGGGACAGGACTGCAGGCGCGCTACACCTTC
.	TRBV28	TRBJ2-7	TRBD2	CASTNSLAETYEQYF	TGTGCCAGCACCAACTCCCTAGCGGAGACCTACGAGCAGTACTTC
many	TRBV7-8	TRBJ2-7	TRBD1	CASSFRQGLNYEQYF	TGTGCCAGCAGCTTCCGACAGGGTCTCAACTACGAGCAGTACTTC
few	TRBV7-8	TRBJ2-5	TRBD1	CASSPKTGKETQYF	TGTGCCAGCAGCCCCAAGACAGGGAAAGAGACCCAGTACTTC
.	TRBV7-2	TRBJ2-5	.	CASSLRVGDQETQYF	TGTGCCAGCAGCTTAAGGGTAGGGGACCAAGAGACCCAGTACTTC
few	TRBV6-2/TRBV6-3	TRBJ2-4	TRBD2	CASSSQLRVAGAKNIQYF	TGTGCCAGCAGTTCCCAACTTAGGGTAGCGGGAGCCAAAAACATTCAGTACTTC
.	TRBV20-1	TRBJ2-2	TRBD2	CSALRGDGGELFF	TGCAGTGCCCTACGGGGGGACGGCGGGGAGCTGTTTTTT
few	TRBV7-2	TRBJ2-7	.	CASSLRRVRSYEQYF	TGTGCCAGCAGCTTACGAAGGGTACGGTCCTACGAGCAGTACTTC
.	TRBV7-2	TRBJ2-7	TRBD2	CASSLGGSGYEQYF	TGTGCCAGCAGCTTAGGTGGTAGCGGGTACGAGCAGTACTTC
few	TRBV7-8	TRBJ1-2	.	CASSLRSTGSGNYGYTF	TGTGCCAGCAGCTTAAGATCTACGGGCAGCGGGAACTATGGCTACACCTTC
few	TRBV19	TRBJ1-5	.	CASSIEGSTYSNQPQHF	TGTGCCAGTAGTATAGAAGGCAGCACTTATAGCAATCAGCCCCAGCATTTT
few	TRBV10-3	TRBJ1-2	.	CAIRDIGPYGYTF	TGTGCCATCAGGGACATCGGGCCCTATGGCTACACCTTC
few	TRBV5-8	TRBJ1-2	.	CASSLERGGYTF	TGTGCCAGCAGCTTGGAAAGGGGCGGCTACACCTTC
many	TRBV7-8	TRBJ2-5	.	CASSLRQAETQYF	TGTGCCAGCAGCTTGAGACAGGCTGAGACCCAGTACTTC
.	TRBV2	TRBJ1-5	.	CASSSDRADVQPQHF	TGTGCCAGCAGTTCGGACAGAGCAGACGTTCAGCCCCAGCATTTT
few	TRBV28	TRBJ2-1	.	CASSPRGQIYNEQFF	TGTGCCAGCAGTCCAAGGGGTCAAATATACAATGAGCAGTTCTTC
.	TRBV6-1	TRBJ2-7	TRBD2	CASKTAGNYEQYF	TGTGCCAGCAAAACAGCGGGAAACTACGAGCAGTACTTC
.	TRBV11-3	TRBJ2-2	.	CASRRDMNTGELFF	TGTGCCAGCCGCCGGGACATGAACACCGGGGAGCTGTTTTTT
many	TRBV28	TRBJ2-7	.	CASSFSTERPSYEQYF	TGTGCCAGCAGTTTTTCGACAGAGAGACCCTCCTACGAGCAGTACTTC